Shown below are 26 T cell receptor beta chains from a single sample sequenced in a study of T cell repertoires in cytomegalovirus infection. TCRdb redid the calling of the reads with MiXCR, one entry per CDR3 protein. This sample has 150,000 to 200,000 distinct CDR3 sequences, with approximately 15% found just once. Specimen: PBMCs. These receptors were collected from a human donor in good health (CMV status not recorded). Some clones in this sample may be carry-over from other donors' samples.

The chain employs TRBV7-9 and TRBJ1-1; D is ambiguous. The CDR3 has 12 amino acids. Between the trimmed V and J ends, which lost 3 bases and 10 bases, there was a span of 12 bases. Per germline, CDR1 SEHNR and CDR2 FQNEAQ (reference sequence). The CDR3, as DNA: TGTGCCAGCAGCTTCGGTTACAAGGCAGCTTTCTTT. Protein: CASSFGYKAAFF. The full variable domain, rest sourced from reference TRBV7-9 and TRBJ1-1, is DTGVSQNPRHKITKRGQNVTFRCDPISEHNRLYWYRQTLGQGPEFLTYFQNEAQLEKSRLLSDRFSAERPKGSFSTLEIQRTEQGDSAMYLCASSFGYKAAFFGQGTRLTVV.

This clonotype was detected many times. CDR3 bases: TGTGCCAGCATACGGGGTCGTGAGAACACTGAAGCTTTCTTT. Its translation is CASIRGRENTEAFF. J is TRBJ1-1 and V is TRBV7-2, with D uncertain. Trimming shortened V by 7 bases and J by 1 base, and 13 bases separated the two germline ends. Per the germline V gene, CDR1 is SGHTA and CDR2 is FQGNSA. CDR3 size: 14 residues.

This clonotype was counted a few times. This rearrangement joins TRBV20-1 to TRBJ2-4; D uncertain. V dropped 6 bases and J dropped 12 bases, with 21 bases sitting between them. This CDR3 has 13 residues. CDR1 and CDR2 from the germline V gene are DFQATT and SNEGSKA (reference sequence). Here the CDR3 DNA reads TGCAGTGCCCGAGTGACGGTTGGCCCGGATCAGTACTTC. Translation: CSARVTVGPDQYF.

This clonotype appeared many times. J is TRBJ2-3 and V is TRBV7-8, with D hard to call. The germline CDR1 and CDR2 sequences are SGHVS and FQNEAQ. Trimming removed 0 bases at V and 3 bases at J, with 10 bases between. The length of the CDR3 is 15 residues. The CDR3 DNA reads TGTGCCAGCAGCTTAGCGCAGGCGATGACAGATACGCAGTATTTT. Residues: CASSLAQAMTDTQYF. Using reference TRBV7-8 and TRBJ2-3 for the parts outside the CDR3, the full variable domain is GAGVSQSPRYKVAKRGQDVALRCDPISGHVSLFWYQQALGQGPEFLTYFQNEAQLDKSGLPSDRFFAERPEGSVSTLKIQRTQQEDSAVYLCASSLAQAMTDTQYFGPGTRLTVL.

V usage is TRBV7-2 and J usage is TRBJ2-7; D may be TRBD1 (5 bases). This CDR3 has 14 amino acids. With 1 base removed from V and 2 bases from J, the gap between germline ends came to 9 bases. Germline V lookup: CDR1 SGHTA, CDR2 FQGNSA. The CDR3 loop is CASSLGPGTYEQYF. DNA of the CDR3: TGTGCCAGCAGCTTAGGTCCAGGGACCTACGAGCAGTACTTC.

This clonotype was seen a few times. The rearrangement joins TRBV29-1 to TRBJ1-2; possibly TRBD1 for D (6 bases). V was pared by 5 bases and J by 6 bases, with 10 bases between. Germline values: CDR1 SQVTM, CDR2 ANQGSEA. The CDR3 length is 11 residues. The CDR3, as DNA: TGCAGCGTTCCAGGGGAAGATGGCTACACCTTC. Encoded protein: CSVPGEDGYTF.

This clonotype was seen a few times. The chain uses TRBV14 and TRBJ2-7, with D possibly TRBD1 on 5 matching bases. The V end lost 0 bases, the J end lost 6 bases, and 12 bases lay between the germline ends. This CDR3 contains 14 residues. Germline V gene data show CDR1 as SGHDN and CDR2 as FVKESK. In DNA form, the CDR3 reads TGTGCCAGCAGCCAAGAATCCAGGGTAGGCGAGCAGTACTTC. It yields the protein CASSQESRVGEQYF.

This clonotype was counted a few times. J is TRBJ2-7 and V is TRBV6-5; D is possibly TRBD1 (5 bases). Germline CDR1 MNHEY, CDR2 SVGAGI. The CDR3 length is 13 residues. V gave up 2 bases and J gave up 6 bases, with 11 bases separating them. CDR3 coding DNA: TGTGCCAGCAGTTACAGGGGCTTCGGCGAGCAGTACTTC. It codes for CASSYRGFGEQYF.

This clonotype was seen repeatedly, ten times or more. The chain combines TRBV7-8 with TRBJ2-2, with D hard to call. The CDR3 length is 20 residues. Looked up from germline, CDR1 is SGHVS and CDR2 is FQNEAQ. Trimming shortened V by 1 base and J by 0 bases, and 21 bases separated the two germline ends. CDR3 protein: CASSLGYWRDLSSNTGELFF. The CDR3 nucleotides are TGTGCCAGCAGCTTAGGTTACTGGCGAGATCTTTCTTCGAACACCGGGGAGCTGTTTTTT.

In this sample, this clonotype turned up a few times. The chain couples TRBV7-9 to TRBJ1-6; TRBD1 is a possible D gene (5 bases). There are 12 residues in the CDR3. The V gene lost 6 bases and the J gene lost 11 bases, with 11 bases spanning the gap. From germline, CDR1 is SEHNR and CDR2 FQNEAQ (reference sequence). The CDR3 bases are TGTGCCAGCAGTTCTGGAGGGGCACCCCTCCACTTT. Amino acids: CASSSGGAPLHF.

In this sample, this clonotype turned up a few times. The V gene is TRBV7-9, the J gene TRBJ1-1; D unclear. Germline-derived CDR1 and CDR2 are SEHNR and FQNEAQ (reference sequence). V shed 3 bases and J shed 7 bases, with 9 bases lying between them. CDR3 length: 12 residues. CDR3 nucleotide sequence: TGTGCCAGCAGCTTTCCGAAGGGTGAAGCTTTCTTT. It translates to CASSFPKGEAFF.

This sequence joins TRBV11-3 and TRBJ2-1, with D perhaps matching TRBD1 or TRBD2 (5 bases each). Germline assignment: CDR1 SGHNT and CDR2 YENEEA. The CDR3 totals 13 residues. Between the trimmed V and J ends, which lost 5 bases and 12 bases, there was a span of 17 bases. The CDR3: CASSPSRDGWQFF. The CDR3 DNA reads TGTGCCAGCAGCCCGAGTAGGGACGGGTGGCAGTTCTTC.

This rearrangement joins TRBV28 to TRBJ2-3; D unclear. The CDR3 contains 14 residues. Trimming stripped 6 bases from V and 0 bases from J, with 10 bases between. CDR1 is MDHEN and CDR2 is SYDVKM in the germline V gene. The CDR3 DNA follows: TGTGCCAGCAGCTCCCCCGCCAGCACAGATACGCAGTATTTT. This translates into CASSSPASTDTQYF.

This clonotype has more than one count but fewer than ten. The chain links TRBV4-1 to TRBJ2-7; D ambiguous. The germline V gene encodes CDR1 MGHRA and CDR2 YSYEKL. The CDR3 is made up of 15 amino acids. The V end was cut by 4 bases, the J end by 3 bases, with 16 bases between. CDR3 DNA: TGCGCCAGCAGCCCTTCCCTCATTGCCGGCTACGAGCAGTACTTC. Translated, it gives CASSPSLIAGYEQYF.

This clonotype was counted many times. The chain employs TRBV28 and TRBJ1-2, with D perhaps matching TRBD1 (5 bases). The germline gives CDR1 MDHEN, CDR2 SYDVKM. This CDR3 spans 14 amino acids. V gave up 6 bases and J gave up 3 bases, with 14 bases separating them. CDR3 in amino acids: CASSSLGGDYGYTF. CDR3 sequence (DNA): TGTGCCAGCAGCTCACTGGGGGGAGACTATGGCTACACCTTC.

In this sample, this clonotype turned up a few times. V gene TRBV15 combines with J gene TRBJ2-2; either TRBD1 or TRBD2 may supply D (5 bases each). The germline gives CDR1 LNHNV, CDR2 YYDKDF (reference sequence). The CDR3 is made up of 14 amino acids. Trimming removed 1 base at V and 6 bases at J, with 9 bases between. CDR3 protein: CATSRGGTAGELFF. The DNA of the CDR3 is TGTGCCACCAGCAGAGGAGGGACGGCCGGGGAGCTGTTTTTT.

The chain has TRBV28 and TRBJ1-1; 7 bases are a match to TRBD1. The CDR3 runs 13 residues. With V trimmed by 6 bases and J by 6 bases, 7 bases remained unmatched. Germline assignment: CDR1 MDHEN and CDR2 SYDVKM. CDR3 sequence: CASSGDRASEAFF. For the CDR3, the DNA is TGTGCCAGCAGCGGTGACAGGGCCTCTGAAGCTTTCTTT. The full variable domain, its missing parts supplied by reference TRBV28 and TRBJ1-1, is DVKVTQSSRYLVKRTGEKVFLECVQDMDHENMFWYRQDPGLGLRLIYFSYDVKMKEKGDIPEGYSVSREKKERFSLILESASTNQTSMYLCASSGDRASEAFFGQGTRLTVV.

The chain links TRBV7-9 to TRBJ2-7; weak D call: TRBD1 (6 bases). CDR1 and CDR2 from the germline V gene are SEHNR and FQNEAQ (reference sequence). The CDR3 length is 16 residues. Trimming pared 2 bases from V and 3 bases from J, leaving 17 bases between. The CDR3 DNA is TGTGCCAGCAGCTTAAATCTAGGACAGCTCCTCTACGAGCAGTACTTC. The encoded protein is CASSLNLGQLLYEQYF.

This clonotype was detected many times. This CDR3 is CASSSRGQGFYEQYF. CDR3 DNA: TGTGCCAGCAGCTCGCGTGGACAGGGCTTCTACGAGCAGTACTTC. The chain is built from TRBV7-6 and TRBJ2-7; 8 bases fit TRBD1. Germline V gene sequence: CDR1 SGHVS, CDR2 FNYEAQ. Germline trimming cut 4 bases from V and 3 bases from J; bases unmatched to any gene: 8. The CDR3 covers 15 residues.

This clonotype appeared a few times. The CDR3 spells CASSLGQGFVNQPQHF. In DNA, the CDR3 is TGTGCCAGCAGCTTGGGACAGGGGTTTGTCAATCAGCCCCAGCATTTT. The chain links TRBV6-2 or TRBV6-3 to TRBJ1-5; 10 bases line up with TRBD1. V trimming: 6 bases; J trimming: 3 bases; junction bases outside the gene matches: 8. The CDR3 contains 16 residues. The germline V gene has CDR1 MNHEY and CDR2 SVGEGT.

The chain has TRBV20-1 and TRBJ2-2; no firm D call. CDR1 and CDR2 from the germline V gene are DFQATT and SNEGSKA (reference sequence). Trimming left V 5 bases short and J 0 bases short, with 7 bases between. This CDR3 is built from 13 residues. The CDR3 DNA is TGCAGTGCTGGTACACCGAACACCGGGGAGCTGTTTTTT. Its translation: CSAGTPNTGELFF.

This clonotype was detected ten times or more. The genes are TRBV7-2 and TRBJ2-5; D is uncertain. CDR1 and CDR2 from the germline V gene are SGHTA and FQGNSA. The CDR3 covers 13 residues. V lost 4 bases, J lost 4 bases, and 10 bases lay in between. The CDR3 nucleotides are TGTGCCAGCAGCTCCTACTGGGGAGAGACCCAGTACTTC. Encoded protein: CASSSYWGETQYF.

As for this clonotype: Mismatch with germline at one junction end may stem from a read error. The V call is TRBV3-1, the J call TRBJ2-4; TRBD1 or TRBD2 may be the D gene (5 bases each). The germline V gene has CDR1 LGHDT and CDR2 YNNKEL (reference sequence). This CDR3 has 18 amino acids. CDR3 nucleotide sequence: TGTGCCAGCAGCCATGAATTCGGACAACCGGAGGCCAAAAACACTCAGTACTTC. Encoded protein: CASSHEFGQPEAKNTQYF.

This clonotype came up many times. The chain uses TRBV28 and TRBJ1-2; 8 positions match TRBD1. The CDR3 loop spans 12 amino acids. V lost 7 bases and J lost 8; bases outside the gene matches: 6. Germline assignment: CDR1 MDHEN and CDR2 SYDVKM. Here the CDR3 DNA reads TGTGCCAGCATTCTACAGGGGGGCGGCTACACCTTC. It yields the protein CASILQGGGYTF.

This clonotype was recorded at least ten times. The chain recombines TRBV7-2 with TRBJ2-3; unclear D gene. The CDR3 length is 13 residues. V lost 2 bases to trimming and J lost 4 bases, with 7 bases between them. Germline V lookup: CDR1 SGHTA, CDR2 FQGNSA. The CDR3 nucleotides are TGTGCCAGCAGCTTATCAGTCCCAGATACGCAGTATTTT. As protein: CASSLSVPDTQYF.

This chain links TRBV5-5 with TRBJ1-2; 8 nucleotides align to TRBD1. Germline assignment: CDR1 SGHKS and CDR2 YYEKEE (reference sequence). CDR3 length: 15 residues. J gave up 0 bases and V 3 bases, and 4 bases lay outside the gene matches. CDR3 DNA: TGTGCCAGCAGCTACAGGACAGGGCCTAACTATGGCTACACCTTC. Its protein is CASSYRTGPNYGYTF.